This T cell receptor beta chain was recorded in a study of T cell repertoires in cytomegalovirus infection. Study results and limitations: Cumulative public TCR beta family frequency identified CMV carriers with the relevant HLA.

The germline CDR1 and CDR2 sequences are DFQATT and SNEGSKA (reference sequence). The V and J ends lost 6 bases and 1 base respectively, with 12 bases between them. This CDR3 comprises 13 residues. This clonotype was picked up a small number of times. What it binds is not known. Via MiXCR, TCRdb re-called the reads, giving one row per CDR3 protein. Here the sample spans about 310,000 distinct CDR3 sequences, roughly 15% being singletons. Sequenced: PBMCs. V gene TRBV20-1 combines with J gene TRBJ1-1; no reliable D call. This clonotype was obtained from a human donor in good health (CMV status not recorded). Some clones in this sample may be carry-over from other donors' samples. This CDR3 reads CSATSLSNTEAFF. CDR3 DNA: TGCAGTGCCACCTCCCTCTCGAACACTGAAGCTTTCTTT.